These T cell receptor beta chains were read from a single sample in a study of T cells after yellow fever vaccination. TCRdb independently ran MiXCR on the 5' RACE reads; one entry per CDR3 protein. The table lists approximately 24,000 distinct CDR3 sequences, 4.5% to 5.5% of them singletons. The sequences come from PBMCs, either bulk or a sorted T-cell subset (CD4+, CD8+, memory, or dextramer-sorted; not recorded which), collected 15 days after the yellow fever booster vaccination. These receptors all stem from a man under 40 who received the YFV17D yellow fever vaccine. Each CDR3 is given with its conserved first and last residue. Each record gives: J gene, clone size, V gene, D gene, CDR3 DNA, CDR3 protein. The D gene is left open where the match is weak. Clone size is not always given. Where it is, it says once, few, many or a class for expanded clones.

TRBJ2-3 . TRBV20-1 TRBD2 TGCTGTGCGACTAGACTAGCGGGAGGATGGGGCTCAGATACGCAGTATTTT CCATRLAGGWGSDTQYF
TRBJ2-6 . TRBV11-3 TRBD2 TGTGCCAGCAGCTTAGGGGCGGGAGCTGGGGCCAACGTCCTGACTTTC CASSLGAGAGANVLTF
TRBJ2-7 many TRBV28 TRBD2 TGTGCCAGCAGCCAAGGACTAGCGGGAGCCTACGAGCAGTACTTC CASSQGLAGAYEQYF
TRBJ1-4 many TRBV30 TRBD1 TGTGCCTGGAGTACAGGGGCCCCCGTTGCAACTAATGAAAAACTGTTTTTT CAWSTGAPVATNEKLFF
TRBJ1-1 many TRBV29-1 TRBD1 TGCAGCGTTGACCCACAGGGGAGCACTGAAGCTTTCTTT CSVDPQGSTEAFF
TRBJ2-5 many TRBV7-9 . TGTGCCAGCAGCTTAGTAACGGGGTACCAAGAGACCCAGTACTTC CASSLVTGYQETQYF
TRBJ2-1 many TRBV6-1 TRBD2 TGTGCCAGCAGTGCGTGGGGAGGGGTGGAATTCTTC CASSAWGGVEFF
TRBJ2-5 many TRBV20-1 TRBD2 TGCAGTGCCCGCGTGGGACTAGCAAGCGAGACCCAGTACTTC CSARVGLASETQYF
TRBJ2-1 medium-sized TRBV3-1 . TGTGCCAGCAGCCAAGAGGTGCACAATGAGCAGTTCTTC CASSQEVHNEQFF
TRBJ2-3 many TRBV20-1 . TGCAGTGCTAGCGGGTCCAACACAGATACGCAGTATTTT CSASGSNTDTQYF
TRBJ2-5 many TRBV11-2 TRBD2 TGTGCCAGCAGCACTACCGGGACTAGAGAAGAGACCCAGTACTTC CASSTTGTREETQYF
TRBJ2-5 many TRBV5-1 . TGCGCCAGCAGCCCCTGGGGAGAGACCCAGTACTTC CASSPWGETQYF
TRBJ1-3 many TRBV15 . TGTGCCACCAGCAGAGATCCAGGGCCTGGAAACACCATATATTTT CATSRDPGPGNTIYF
TRBJ1-2 many TRBV27 . TGTGCCAGCAGTGCACAGCAAACGAGCGTCTATGGCTACACCTTC CASSAQQTSVYGYTF
TRBJ1-5 many TRBV6-5 TRBD1 TGTGCCAGCAGTCTCGACCTGACAGGGTCTCCGCCCCAGCATTTT CASSLDLTGSPPQHF
TRBJ2-1 many TRBV20-1 TRBD2 TGCAGTGCTCTTAGCGGGAGCTCCTACAATGAGCAGTTCTTC CSALSGSSYNEQFF
TRBJ2-1 many TRBV6-5 . TGTGCCAGCAGATTACGGGTCGTGTGGGGTGGCGGTAATGAGCAGTTCTTC CASRLRVVWGGGNEQFF